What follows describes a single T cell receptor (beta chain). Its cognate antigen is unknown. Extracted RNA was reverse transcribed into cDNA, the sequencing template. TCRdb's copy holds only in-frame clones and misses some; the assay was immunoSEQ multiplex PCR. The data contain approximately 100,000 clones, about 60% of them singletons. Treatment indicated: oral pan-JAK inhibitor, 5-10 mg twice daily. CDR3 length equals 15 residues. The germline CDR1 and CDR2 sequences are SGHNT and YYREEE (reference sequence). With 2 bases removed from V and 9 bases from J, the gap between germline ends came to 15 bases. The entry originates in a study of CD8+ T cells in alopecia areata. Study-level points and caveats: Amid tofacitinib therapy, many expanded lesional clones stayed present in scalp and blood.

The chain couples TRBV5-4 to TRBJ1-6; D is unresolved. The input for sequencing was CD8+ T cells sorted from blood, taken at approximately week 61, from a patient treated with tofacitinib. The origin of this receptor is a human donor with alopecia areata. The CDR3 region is CASSFGTVAGSPLHF. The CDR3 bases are TGTGCCAGCAGCTTCGGAACGGTGGCTGGTTCACCCCTCCACTTT.